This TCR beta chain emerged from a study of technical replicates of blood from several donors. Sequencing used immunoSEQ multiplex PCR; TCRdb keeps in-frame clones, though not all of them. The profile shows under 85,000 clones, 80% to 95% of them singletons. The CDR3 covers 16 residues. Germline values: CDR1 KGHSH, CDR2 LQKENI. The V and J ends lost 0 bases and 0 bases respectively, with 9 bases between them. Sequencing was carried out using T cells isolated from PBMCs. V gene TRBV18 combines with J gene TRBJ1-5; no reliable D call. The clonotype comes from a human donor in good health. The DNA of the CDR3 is TGTGCCAGCTCACCACCGGGAGGGAATAGCAATCAGCCCCAGCATTTT. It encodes CASSPPGGNSNQPQHF.